The T cell receptor (beta chain) described here comes from a study of blood T cell repertoires in COVID-19 (dated by TCRdb to between 2020 and 2021). Describing the broader study: Samples from collaborators originated in the United States, Italy and Spain and spanned both the acute and convalescent phases of COVID-19. The material from the prospective study consisted of cDNA or gDNA derived from T cells, B-cell-depleted T cells, or PBMCs. The dataset comprised deeply sampled blood TCRbeta repertoires from subjects exposed to, actively infected with, or recovered from COVID-19. The repertoires were released in a freely available public database meant as a resource for research on the immune response to SARS-CoV-2. The samples were drawn from the first 160 participants of the ongoing ImmuneRACE study and from about 1,200 subjects provided by 6 global collaborators. Nearly every sample came with metadata listing a de-identified subject ID, COVID-19 status, age in years and sex. HLA class I and class II types, where available, came from metadata supplied by the sample provider rather than from assay-based typing.

Deletion took 2 bases off V and 9 bases off J, with a span of 9 bases between the germline ends. Including the terminal cysteine and phenylalanine, the CDR3 comprises 12 residues. The kept DNA is CDR3 alone, 36 bases in frame from the first base. CDR1 and CDR2, per the germline V gene (reference sequence), are SGHKS and YYEKEE. Each collaborating institution followed its own protocols to collect whole blood in K2EDTA tubes. For TCRbeta analysis, collaborators shipped samples in one of three forms: frozen whole blood, isolated PBMCs, or DNA extracted from either of those sample types. Study-wide findings and limitations: The quantity of clinical and demographic metadata differed by source and by participant and was supplied without curation.

Only one count was recorded for this clone. This receptor's antigen is unknown. Per-nucleotide qualities are absent, and no much larger clonotype sits a single base away. TCRbeta CDR3 regions were amplified from genomic DNA by means of the immunoSEQ Assay, a bias-controlled multiplex PCR. The authors processed their data as follows. The number of nucleated cells in each sample was estimated by amplification of reference gene primers within the assay. Sequence reads were collapsed and filtered to measure the absolute abundance of every unique TCRbeta CDR3 rearrangement. For each sample, productive Simpson clonality was calculated as the square root of Simpson's diversity index over productive rearrangements. Entries here come from immuneACCESS through TCRdb and include only in-frame sequences with V and J called. Some clones fail to appear in such tables; in the studies checked, an unresolved V gene covers under half of the shortfall, and the cause of the remainder is unknown. V and J calls and clone size are given by that table; D and trimming were obtained from the DNA. The sample table contains about 200,000 clones; only one count was recorded for roughly 87% of them. The biggest ten clones account for 1.9% of the sample.

This TCR was recovered from a man in his forties or fifties with active or convalescent COVID-19. Recombination joined TRBV5-5 with TRBJ2-1, with the D gene call left open. Sequencing was carried out using peripheral blood. The nucleotides are TGTGCCAGCAGCTTTGTTACGGGTGAGCAGTTCTTC. Translated, it gives CASSFVTGEQFF. Reference TRBV5-5 and TRBJ2-1 proteins supply the regions before and after the CDR3; the full variable domain is: DAGVTQSPTHLIKTRGQQVTLRCSPISGHKSVSWYQQVLGQGPQFIFQYYEKEERGRGNFPDRFSARQFPNYSSELNVNALLLGDSALYLCASSFVTGEQFFGPGTRLTVL.